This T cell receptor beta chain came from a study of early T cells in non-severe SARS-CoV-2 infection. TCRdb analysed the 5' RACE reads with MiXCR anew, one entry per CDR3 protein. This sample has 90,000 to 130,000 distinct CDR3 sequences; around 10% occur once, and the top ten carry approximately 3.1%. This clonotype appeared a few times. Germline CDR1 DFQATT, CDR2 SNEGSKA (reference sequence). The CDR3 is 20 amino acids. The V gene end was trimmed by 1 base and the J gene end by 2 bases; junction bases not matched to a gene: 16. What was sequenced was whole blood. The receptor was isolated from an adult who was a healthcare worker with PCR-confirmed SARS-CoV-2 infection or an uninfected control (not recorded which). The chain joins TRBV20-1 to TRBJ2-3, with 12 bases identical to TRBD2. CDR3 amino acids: CSARAGASGGATINTDTQYF. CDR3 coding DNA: TGCAGTGCTAGAGCGGGCGCTAGCGGGGGGGCCACGATCAACACAGATACGCAGTATTTT.